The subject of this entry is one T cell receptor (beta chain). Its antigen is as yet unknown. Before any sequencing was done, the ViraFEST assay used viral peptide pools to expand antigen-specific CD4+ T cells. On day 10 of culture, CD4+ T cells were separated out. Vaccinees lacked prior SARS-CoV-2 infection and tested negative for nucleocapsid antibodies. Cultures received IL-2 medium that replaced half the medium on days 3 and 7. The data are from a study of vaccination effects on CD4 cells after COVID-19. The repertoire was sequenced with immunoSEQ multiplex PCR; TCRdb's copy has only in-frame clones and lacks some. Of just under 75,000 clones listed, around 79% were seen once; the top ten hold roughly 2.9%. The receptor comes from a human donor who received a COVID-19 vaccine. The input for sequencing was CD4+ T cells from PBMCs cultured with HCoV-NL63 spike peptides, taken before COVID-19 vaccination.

The CDR3 DNA reads as TGTGCCAGCAGCGCAGACAGTAAAGAGACCCAGTACTTC. Protein: CASSADSKETQYF. The rearrangement uses TRBV7-8 and TRBJ2-5, with D perhaps matching TRBD1 (5 bases). Germline CDR1 SGHVS, CDR2 FQNEAQ. The CDR3 totals 13 residues. V lost 5 bases and J 3 bases, leaving 10 bases between the germline ends.